What follows is one T cell receptor beta chain and its context. Antigen: not known. PCR involved 60 Vbeta and 13 Jbeta primers. The protocol was immunoSEQ multiplex PCR, while the TCRdb copy is restricted to in-frame clones and leaves out a portion. The sample carries around 130,000 clones, 80% to 90% recorded once. This sample stems from a study of cytomegalovirus exposure and HLA in healthy donors. Background on the study: An analysis done earlier identified about 100 million unique TCR beta sequences from 200 million or so T cells.

Study-wide results and limits: As a later analysis showed, a missense DCLRE1C variant was linked to trimming of TCR beta V- and J-genes. The classifier, whose performance was assessed in both the original and validation cohorts, reportedly diagnosed cytomegalovirus status with high specificity and sensitivity.

V dropped 3 bases and J dropped 11; count of bases not matched to a gene: 10. This CDR3 is built from 13 residues. Germline CDR1 and CDR2: SGHNT and YYREEE (reference sequence). The sequenced material came from PBMCs. The chain employs TRBV5-4 and TRBJ1-2; TRBD1 matches at 7 bases. The clonotype originates from a woman between 40 and 50 years old in good health and CMV-seropositive. The CDR3 is CASSSDRHGGYTF. The DNA of the CDR3 is TGTGCCAGCAGCTCGGACAGGCACGGGGGTTACACCTTC.